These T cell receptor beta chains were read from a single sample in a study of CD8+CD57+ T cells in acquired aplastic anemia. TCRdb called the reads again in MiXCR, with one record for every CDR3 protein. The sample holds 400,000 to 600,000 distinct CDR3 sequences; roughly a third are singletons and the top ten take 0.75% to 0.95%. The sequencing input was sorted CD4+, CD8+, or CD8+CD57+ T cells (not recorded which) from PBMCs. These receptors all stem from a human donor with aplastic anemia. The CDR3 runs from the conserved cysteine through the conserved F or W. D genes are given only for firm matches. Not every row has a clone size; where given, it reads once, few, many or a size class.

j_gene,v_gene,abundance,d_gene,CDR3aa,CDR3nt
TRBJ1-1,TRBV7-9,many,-,CASSLAGGPEAFF,TGTGCCAGCAGCTTAGCGGGGGGCCCTGAAGCTTTCTTT
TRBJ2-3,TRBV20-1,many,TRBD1,CSHRGRGDTQYF,TGCAGTCACAGGGGGCGCGGAGATACGCAGTATTTT
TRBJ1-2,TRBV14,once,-,CASSQPNGPLYGCTF,TGTGCCAGCAGCCAACCCAACGGTCCTCTCTATGGCTGCACCTTC
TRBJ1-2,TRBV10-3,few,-,CAISETEGIRDYTF,TGTGCCATCAGTGAGACGGAGGGCATTAGGGACTACACCTTC
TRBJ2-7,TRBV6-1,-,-,CASGNRDHLSYEQYF,TGTGCCAGCGGAAACAGGGACCACCTCTCCTACGAGCAGTACTTC
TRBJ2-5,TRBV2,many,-,CASSDGPTGGETQYF,TGTGCCAGCAGTGACGGTCCCACGGGTGGAGAGACCCAGTACTTC
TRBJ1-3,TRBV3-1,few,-,CASSQPQGNTIYF,TGTGCCAGCAGCCAGCCCCAGGGAAACACCATATATTTT
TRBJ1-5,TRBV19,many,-,CASSISPSGGPQHF,TGTGCCAGTAGTATATCCCCAAGCGGAGGGCCCCAGCATTTT
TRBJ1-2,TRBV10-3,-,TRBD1,CAISADRGGYTF,TGTGCCATCAGTGCAGACAGGGGTGGCTACACCTTC
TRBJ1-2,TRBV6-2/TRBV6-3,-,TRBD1,CASSSVEGALSGYTF,TGTGCCAGCAGTTCCGTTGAGGGGGCCTTAAGTGGCTACACCTTC
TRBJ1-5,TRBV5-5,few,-,CASSLVGGGFNQPQHF,TGTGCCAGCAGCTTGGTAGGCGGGGGTTTCAATCAGCCCCAGCATTTT
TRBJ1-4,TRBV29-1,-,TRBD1,CSVQTGGEKLFF,TGCAGCGTGCAGACAGGGGGCGAAAAACTGTTTTTT
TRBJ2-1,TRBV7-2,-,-,CASSYSQGWQAYNEQFF,TGTGCCAGCAGTTACAGTCAAGGATGGCAGGCCTACAATGAGCAGTTCTTC
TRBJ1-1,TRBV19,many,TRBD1,CASNVAGGLGTEAFF,TGTGCCAGTAACGTTGCAGGGGGCTTGGGCACTGAAGCTTTCTTT
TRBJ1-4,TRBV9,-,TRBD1,CASSVGDRSTNEKLFF,TGTGCCAGCAGCGTAGGGGACAGGTCAACTAATGAAAAACTGTTTTTT
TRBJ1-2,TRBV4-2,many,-,CASSQDDSPNYGYTF,TGTGCCAGCAGCCAAGATGACAGTCCTAACTATGGCTACACCTTC
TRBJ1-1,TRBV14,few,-,CASSFGPMNTEAFF,TGTGCCAGCAGTTTTGGGCCAATGAACACTGAAGCTTTCTTT
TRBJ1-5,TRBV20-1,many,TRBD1,CSASVGQGIEPQHF,TGCAGTGCTAGCGTGGGACAGGGGATCGAACCCCAGCATTTT
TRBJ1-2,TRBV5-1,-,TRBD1,CASSLGPGQGYSGGYTF,TGCGCCAGCAGCTTGGGCCCGGGACAGGGTTATTCGGGAGGCTACACCTTC
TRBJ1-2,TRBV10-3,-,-,CAISGGRNYGYTF,TGTGCCATCAGTGGCGGCAGGAACTATGGCTACACCTTC
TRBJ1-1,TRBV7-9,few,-,CASSLWTEGTEAFF,TGTGCCAGCAGCTTATGGACAGAGGGGACTGAAGCTTTCTTT
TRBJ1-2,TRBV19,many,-,CASSIVTGRGYGYTF,TGTGCCAGTAGTATAGTCACGGGGCGCGGCTATGGCTACACCTTC
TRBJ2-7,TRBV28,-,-,CASSLRSPYEQYF,TGTGCCAGCAGTTTGCGGAGTCCCTACGAGCAGTACTTC
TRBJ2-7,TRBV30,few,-,CAWGGVSYEQYF,TGTGCCTGGGGCGGAGTTTCCTACGAGCAGTACTTC
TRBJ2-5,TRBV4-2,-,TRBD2,CASSQDGGSGGARPQYF,TGTGCCAGCAGCCAAGATGGGGGTAGCGGGGGGGCGAGGCCCCAGTACTTC
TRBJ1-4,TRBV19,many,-,CASSIGGTNAEKLFF,TGTGCCAGTAGTATAGGCGGGACCAACGCGGAAAAACTGTTTTTT
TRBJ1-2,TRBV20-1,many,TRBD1,CSAPDRDAYTF,TGCAGTGCTCCGGACAGGGATGCCTACACCTTC
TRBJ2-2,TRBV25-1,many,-,CASNRDGSTGELFF,TGTGCCAGCAATCGGGACGGGAGCACCGGGGAGCTGTTTTTT
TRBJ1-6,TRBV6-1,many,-,CASSVPGSPLHF,TGTGCCAGCAGTGTCCCTGGGTCACCCCTCCACTTT
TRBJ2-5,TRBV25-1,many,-,CASSASWDGKETQYF,TGTGCCAGCAGTGCCTCCTGGGACGGAAAAGAGACCCAGTACTTC
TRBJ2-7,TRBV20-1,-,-,CSAETPRDRSGEQYF,TGCAGTGCTGAGACCCCAAGAGACCGGTCCGGCGAGCAGTACTTC
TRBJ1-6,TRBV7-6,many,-,CASSLGPHRSRGSPLHF,TGTGCCAGCAGCTTAGGCCCCCACAGGTCACGGGGTTCACCCCTCCACTTT
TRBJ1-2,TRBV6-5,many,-,CASSSPGHYGYTF,TGTGCCAGCAGTTCGCCGGGACACTATGGCTACACCTTC
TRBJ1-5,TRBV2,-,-,CASASDYSNQPQHF,TGTGCCAGCGCCTCGGATTATAGCAATCAGCCCCAGCATTTT
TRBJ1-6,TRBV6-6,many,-,CASSYSGGYNSPLHF,TGTGCCAGCAGTTACTCGGGGGGCTATAATTCACCCCTCCACTTT
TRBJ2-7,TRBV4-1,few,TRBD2,CASSRGHGGGFYEQYF,TGCGCCAGCAGCCGCGGTCACGGGGGGGGATTCTACGAGCAGTACTTC
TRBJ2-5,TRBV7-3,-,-,CASGGALETQYF,TGTGCCAGCGGGGGGGCCTTAGAGACCCAGTACTTC
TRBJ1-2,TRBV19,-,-,CASSIDAGETYGYTF,TGTGCCAGTAGTATAGACGCAGGTGAAACCTATGGCTACACCTTC
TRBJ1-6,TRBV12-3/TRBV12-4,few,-,CASSFMEGLGNSPLHF,TGTGCCAGCAGTTTTATGGAGGGGCTGGGTAATTCACCCCTCCACTTT
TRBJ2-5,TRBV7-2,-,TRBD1,CASEKTGGEETQYF,TGTGCCAGCGAGAAGACAGGGGGCGAAGAGACCCAGTACTTC
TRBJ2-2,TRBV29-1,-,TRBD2,CSVAGGSGELFF,TGCAGCGTTGCGGGGGGGTCCGGGGAGCTGTTTTTT
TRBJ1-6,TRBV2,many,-,CASSEGGSPLHF,TGTGCCAGCAGTGAAGGCGGATCACCCCTCCACTTT
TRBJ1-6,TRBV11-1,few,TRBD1,CASSFLDRSSYNSPLHF,TGTGCCAGCAGCTTTCTGGACAGGAGCTCCTATAATTCACCCCTCCACTTT
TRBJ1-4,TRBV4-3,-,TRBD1,CASSQDHEGAREKLFF,TGCGCCAGCAGCCAAGATCATGAGGGGGCGCGTGAAAAACTGTTTTTT
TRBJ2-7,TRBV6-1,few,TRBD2,CASSKGGGPYEQYF,TGTGCCAGCAGTAAAGGCGGGGGGCCCTACGAGCAGTACTTC
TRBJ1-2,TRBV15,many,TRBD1,CATSREGTASTYGYTF,TGTGCCACCAGCAGAGAAGGGACAGCCTCTACTTATGGCTACACCTTC
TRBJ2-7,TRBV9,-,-,CASSVESGIREQYF,TGTGCCAGCAGCGTCGAGAGTGGGATTCGCGAGCAGTACTTC
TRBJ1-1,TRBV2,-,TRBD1,CASSYGTGPWTEAFF,TGTGCCAGCAGTTACGGGACAGGACCGTGGACTGAAGCTTTCTTT
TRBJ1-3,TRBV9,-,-,CASSPAWGARRSGNTIYF,TGTGCCAGCAGCCCCGCGTGGGGGGCTAGGCGATCTGGAAACACCATATATTTT